The clone carrying this T cell receptor beta chain came up once. Its cognate antigen is unknown. This record comes from a study of T cell responses to AZD1222 COVID-19 vaccine. Broader study findings: Repertoires were collected only later (after the peak T cell response had occurred). Reports indicate that nearly half of spike-specific TCRs are directed at unmutated variant regions. Most donors were white British and more were female, and clonal diversity was possibly underestimated.

Produced via immunoSEQ multiplex PCR; TCRdb's table is partial and in-frame only. Among approximately 120,000 clones listed, 75% to 90% were seen once. V was clipped by 6 bases and J by 6 bases, with 14 bases between them. This CDR3 contains 13 residues. Germline CDR1 and CDR2: MNHEY and SMNVEV (reference sequence). The chain has TRBV27 and TRBJ1-1; the D gene is possibly TRBD1 (6 bases). This TCR was recovered from an adult who received the AZD1222 COVID-19 vaccine. The material was peripheral blood, obtained 28 days after the second AZD1222 dose. The CDR3: CASSEGQLSEAFF. CDR3 sequence (DNA): TGTGCCAGCAGCGAGGGACAACTATCTGAAGCTTTCTTT.